Following are 28 T cell receptor beta chains from one sample sequenced in a study of shared clonotypes between healthy human individuals. Sequenced by immunoSEQ multiplex PCR; TCRdb stores in-frame clones only, minus some. This table has around 500,000 clones, around 78% appearing once. Sequenced: PBMCs. Every receptor here comes from a woman aged 40 to 50 in good health. Some clones in this sample may be carry-over from other donors' samples.

V gene TRBV5-1 combines with J gene TRBJ2-3, with 7 bases lining up with TRBD2. The junction had 4 bases not matched to a gene; V was cut back by 4 bases and J by 2 bases. Germline-derived CDR1 and CDR2 are SGHRS and YFSETQ. The CDR3 covers 14 residues. The DNA for the CDR3 is TGCGCCAGCAGCCAGCGGGATGTCACAGATACGCAGTATTTT. Its protein is CASSQRDVTDTQYF.

J is TRBJ1-1 and V is TRBV10-1, with TRBD1 as a possible D gene (5 bases). From germline, CDR1 is WNHNN and CDR2 SYGVQD (reference sequence). V was cut by 2 bases and J by 4 bases, with 8 bases left in between. This CDR3 has 13 residues. DNA for the CDR3: TGCGCCAGCAGTGAGGGGGGTCGCACTGAAGCTTTCTTT. Residues: CASSEGGRTEAFF.

In nucleotides, the CDR3 is TGTGCCAGCAGTTTAAAGCCCGGTGGCTCCTACGAGCAGTACTTC. Residues: CASSLKPGGSYEQYF. This chain uses TRBV27 with TRBJ2-7; D not resolved. This CDR3 spans 15 amino acids. Germline V CDR1 and CDR2: MNHEY, SMNVEV (reference sequence). Deletions cut 2 bases from V and 0 bases from J, with 11 bases between.

This chain joins TRBV11-1 and TRBJ2-2; the D gene could be TRBD1 or TRBD2 (5 bases each). The germline V gene has CDR1 SGHAT and CDR2 FQDESV (reference sequence). The V gene lost 4 bases and the J gene lost 8 bases, with 17 bases spanning the gap. The CDR3 is 15 residues long. The CDR3: CASSSGTPGWGELFF. Here the CDR3 DNA reads TGTGCCAGCAGCTCCGGGACCCCAGGGTGGGGGGAGCTGTTTTTT.

The rearrangement uses TRBV7-3 and TRBJ2-3; a possible D gene is TRBD2 (5 bases). This CDR3 is built from 15 residues. The V and J ends lost 5 bases and 0 bases respectively, with 12 bases between them. Germline V gives CDR1 SGHTA, CDR2 FQGTGA. The CDR3 region is CASSPYTRSTDTQYF. CDR3 nucleotide sequence: TGTGCCAGCAGCCCGTACACTAGGAGCACAGATACGCAGTATTTT.

V is TRBV6-1 and J is TRBJ2-1; 8 nucleotides agree with TRBD1. CDR3 length equals 15 residues. J was trimmed by 2 bases and V by 4 bases; bases with no gene match: 4. CDR1 is MNHNS, CDR2 SASEGT, per germline. As DNA, the CDR3 is TGTGCCAGCAGTGGAACAGGGGGAACCTACAATGAGCAGTTCTTC. This encodes CASSGTGGTYNEQFF.

This rearrangement joins TRBV6-5 to TRBJ1-3; D gene ambiguous. CDR3 length: 11 amino acids. Trimming removed 2 bases from V and 13 bases from J, with 9 bases in between. CDR1 and CDR2 from the germline V gene are MNHEY and SVGAGI. The chain's CDR3 is CASSYGQWIYF. The CDR3 coding sequence is TGTGCCAGCAGTTACGGGCAGTGGATATATTTT.

V usage is TRBV7-2 and J usage is TRBJ2-1; a possible D gene is TRBD2 (6 bases). Germline CDR1 is SGHTA and CDR2 is FQGNSA. The CDR3 covers 15 residues. The V gene lost 1 base and the J gene lost 5 bases, with 12 bases spanning the gap. The CDR3 reads CASSLVGSGNNEQFF. CDR3 DNA: TGTGCCAGCAGCTTAGTTGGTAGCGGAAACAATGAGCAGTTCTTC. The whole variable domain, filled in from reference TRBV7-2 and TRBJ2-1, reads GAGVSQSPSNKVTEKGKDVELRCDPISGHTALYWYRQSLGQGLEFLIYFQGNSAPDKSGLPSDRFSAERTGGSVSTLTIQRTQQEDSAVYLCASSLVGSGNNEQFFGPGTRLTVL.

The V and J genes are TRBV5-1 and TRBJ1-3; the D gene is possibly TRBD1 (6 bases). There are 15 residues in the CDR3. Looked up from germline, CDR1 is SGHRS and CDR2 is YFSETQ. Trimming removed 4 bases from V and 0 bases from J, with 11 bases in between. The CDR3 DNA reads TGCGCCAGCAGCCGGGGGCACCTCTCTGGAAACACCATATATTTT. This codes for CASSRGHLSGNTIYF.

This chain uses TRBV19 with TRBJ2-7; possibly TRBD2 for D (6 bases). V lost 4 bases and J 4 bases, leaving 23 bases between the germline ends. This CDR3 has 17 residues. The V gene's germline CDR1 is LNHDA and CDR2 SQIVND (reference sequence). The CDR3 loop reads CASSNHGGDPDYYEQYF. The CDR3 nucleotides are TGTGCCAGTAGTAACCACGGGGGAGACCCTGACTATTACGAGCAGTACTTC.

This chain connects TRBV5-1 to TRBJ2-3; the D is unclear. There are 16 residues in the CDR3. The germline gives CDR1 SGHRS, CDR2 YFSETQ. V lost 4 bases and J lost 1, with 16 bases in between. The CDR3 is CASSAEPETGTDTQYF. CDR3 in DNA: TGCGCCAGCAGCGCCGAACCCGAGACGGGCACAGATACGCAGTATTTT.

The chain employs TRBV14 and TRBJ2-2, with D perhaps TRBD1 (6 bases). The CDR3 spans 16 residues. The V end lost 1 base, the J end lost 2 bases, and 11 bases lay between the germline ends. Germline CDR1 and CDR2: SGHDN and FVKESK. DNA for the CDR3: TGTGCCAGCAGCCAAGCTAGGGGGAGAAACACCGGGGAGCTGTTTTTT. It translates to CASSQARGRNTGELFF.

This chain joins TRBV5-6 and TRBJ2-7, with D perhaps TRBD1 (6 bases). V was shortened by 5 bases and J by 4 bases, with 16 bases between the two germline ends. CDR1 SGHDT and CDR2 YYEEEE come from the germline V gene. The CDR3 runs 14 residues. CDR3 sequence: CASRTRGRGYEQYF. CDR3 coding DNA: TGTGCCAGCAGAACTCGTGGCAGGGGTTACGAGCAGTACTTC.

This clone appeared a few times. The rearrangement joins TRBV28 to TRBJ1-6; TRBD1 aligns across 10 bases. The germline V gene encodes CDR1 MDHEN and CDR2 SYDVKM. The CDR3 has 16 residues. J lost 10 bases, V lost 4 bases, and 10 bases had no gene match. This CDR3 is CASSSSDGTGVSPLHF. Written as DNA, the CDR3 is TGTGCCAGCAGTTCATCCGACGGGACAGGGGTGTCACCCCTCCACTTT.

V and J are TRBV18 and TRBJ1-3; TRBD1 aligns across 10 bases. The CDR3 totals 14 residues. V lost 3 bases, J lost 8 bases, and 4 bases stayed unmatched. Germline CDR1 is KGHSH and CDR2 is LQKENI. CDR3 coding DNA: TGTGCCAGCTCACCGGGGACAGGGGAGGACACCATATATTTT. This translates into CASSPGTGEDTIYF. The full variable domain, completed using reference TRBV18 and TRBJ1-3, is NAGVMQNPRHLVRRRGQEARLRCSPMKGHSHVYWYRQLPEEGLKFMVYLQKENIIDESGMPKERFSAEFPKEGPSILRIQQVVRGDSAAYFCASSPGTGEDTIYFGEGSWLTVV.

This clone was observed a handful of times. Other DNA sequences in the sample encode the same CDR3. The chain combines TRBV5-6 with TRBJ2-7; 11 bases align to TRBD2. Germline V gene lookup returns CDR1 SGHDT and CDR2 YYEEEE. There are 15 residues in the CDR3. V was pared by 4 bases and J by 2 bases, with 5 bases of the junction left unmatched. The CDR3 loop is CASSQLAGGTYEQYF. Here the CDR3 DNA reads TGTGCCAGCAGCCAGCTAGCGGGAGGTACCTACGAGCAGTACTTC.

This clone was seen a few times. The chain combines TRBV27 with TRBJ1-2, with 8 bases fitting TRBD1. Germline V lookup: CDR1 MNHEY, CDR2 SMNVEV (reference sequence). The CDR3 spans 13 residues. With 4 bases clipped from V and 2 bases from J, the junction kept 0 bases outside the gene matches. CDR3 protein: CASSWDRNYGYTF. CDR3 in DNA: TGTGCCAGCAGTTGGGACAGGAACTATGGCTACACCTTC.

This chain connects TRBV6-4 to TRBJ2-1; 7 bases agree with TRBD2. CDR1 and CDR2 (germline): MRHNA, SNTAGT. There are 15 residues in the CDR3. J was trimmed by 6 bases and V by 5 bases; bases with no gene match: 10. The CDR3 protein is CASSLEGGSGNEQFF. The CDR3 nucleotides are TGTGCCAGCAGTTTAGAGGGCGGGAGTGGCAATGAGCAGTTCTTC.

In this sample, this clone turned up a few times. This may be a read error: a much more frequent sequence differs by one nucleotide. Other DNA sequences in the sample encode the same CDR3. Here the CDR3 DNA reads TGCGCCAGCCAGACAGGGGGCGGTGGGGAGCTGTTTTTT. It is translated as CASQTGGGGELFF. The chain recombines TRBV10-1 with TRBJ2-2; 10 nucleotides match TRBD1. Germline trimming cut 8 bases from V and 8 bases from J; bases unmatched to any gene: 5. The CDR3 has 13 residues. Per germline, CDR1 WNHNN and CDR2 SYGVQD (reference sequence).

J is TRBJ1-4 and V is TRBV10-2; 7 positions agree with TRBD1. The trim removed 7 bases at V and 2 bases at J, leaving 4 bases unmatched. The germline V gene encodes CDR1 WSHSY and CDR2 SAAADI. The CDR3 has 14 residues. CDR3 sequence: CASNRGGTNEKLFF. Written as DNA, the CDR3 is TGCGCCAGCAACAGAGGGGGCACTAATGAAAAACTGTTTTTT.

This clone was observed a few times. The chain combines TRBV4-2 with TRBJ2-5; 7 nucleotides align to TRBD2. CDR3 size: 16 residues. The V gene's germline CDR1 is LGHNA and CDR2 YNFKEQ. V was clipped by 0 bases and J by 6 bases; unmatched bases: 10. CDR3 sequence: CASSQEASGKGKTQYF. The CDR3 DNA follows: TGTGCCAGCAGCCAAGAAGCTAGCGGTAAAGGGAAGACCCAGTACTTC.

The CDR3 reads CASSLFDNSGNTIYF. The DNA for the CDR3 is TGTGCCAGCAGCTTATTCGACAACTCTGGAAACACCATATATTTT. The rearrangement uses TRBV7-2 and TRBJ1-3; D unclear. This CDR3 contains 15 residues. Germline V CDR1 and CDR2: SGHTA, FQGNSA. V lost 2 bases and J 0 bases, leaving 8 bases between the germline ends. Full variable domain (missing parts from reference TRBV7-2 and TRBJ1-3): GAGVSQSPSNKVTEKGKDVELRCDPISGHTALYWYRQSLGQGLEFLIYFQGNSAPDKSGLPSDRFSAERTGGSVSTLTIQRTQQEDSAVYLCASSLFDNSGNTIYFGEGSWLTVV.

The genes are TRBV7-6 and TRBJ2-7, with a tentative D call TRBD2 (6 bases). V lost 5 bases and J lost 0, with 11 bases in between. In germline, CDR1 is SGHVS, CDR2 FNYEAQ. The CDR3 is 14 amino acids. DNA for the CDR3: TGTGCCAGCAGCCCCGGGGGTGGCTCCTACGAGCAGTACTTC. Its translation is CASSPGGGSYEQYF.

DNA for the CDR3: TGTGCCAGCAGTTATTCCGACGGCAACACCATATATTTT. It is translated as CASSYSDGNTIYF. This rearrangement joins TRBV6-5 to TRBJ1-3, with D unclear. The CDR3 totals 13 residues. The germline V gene has CDR1 MNHEY and CDR2 SVGAGI. V was pared by 3 bases and J by 7 bases, with 10 bases between.

The rearrangement uses TRBV28 and TRBJ2-7; TRBD2 agrees at 9 bases. This CDR3 region has 14 residues. Per germline, CDR1 MDHEN and CDR2 SYDVKM. The J segment lost 5 bases and the V segment lost 5 bases, leaving 7 bases of the junction unmatched. The CDR3 bases are TGTGCCAGCAGTCCACCTAGCGGGATCCACGAGCAGTACTTC. This gives the protein CASSPPSGIHEQYF.

To note about this clone: The likely explanation is a read error, given a far larger clone one base away. Other DNA sequences in this sample translate to the same CDR3. Written as DNA, the CDR3 is TGTGCCAGCACCCCTGACAGGGCCAGCGGGGAGCTGTTTTTT. The encoded protein is CASTPDRASGELFF. V is TRBV6-5 and J is TRBJ2-2; 7 nucleotides match TRBD1. The germline gives CDR1 MNHEY, CDR2 SVGAGI. This CDR3 spans 14 amino acids. V dropped 7 bases and J dropped 7; count of bases not matched to a gene: 9.

The chain combines TRBV30 with TRBJ2-7; a possible D gene is TRBD2 (6 bases). Germline V gene data show CDR1 as GTSNPN and CDR2 as SVGIG (reference sequence). This CDR3 has 16 residues. Deletions cut 3 bases from V and 2 bases from J, with 20 bases between. CDR3 DNA: TGTGCCTGGAGGGGGGGTAAGGGAGCCTACACCTACGAGCAGTACTTC. Translating it yields CAWRGGKGAYTYEQYF.

The V and J genes are TRBV28 and TRBJ1-4; D is unclear. Germline-derived CDR1 and CDR2 are MDHEN and SYDVKM. Trimming stripped 3 bases from V and 2 bases from J, with 4 bases between. The CDR3 runs to 13 residues. CDR3 DNA sequence: TGTGCCAGCAGTTTCTCGACTAATGAAAAACTGTTTTTT. Encoded protein: CASSFSTNEKLFF.